The clone carrying this T cell receptor beta chain was observed at least ten times. This sample is drawn from a study of patients and donors after allogeneic stem cell transplantation. Via MiXCR, TCRdb re-called the RT-PCR reads, giving one row per CDR3 protein. The sample records 200,000 to 250,000 distinct CDR3 sequences, 14% being singletons. The CDR3 loop spans 15 amino acids. V lost 2 bases and J lost 0, with 8 bases in between. CDR1 and CDR2 from the germline V gene are KGHSH and LQKENI. The TCR was taken from a human donor who was either an allogeneic HSCT recipient or a stem cell or donor lymphocyte infusion donor (not recorded which). It is not recorded whose cells these are; they may come from a transplant donor. The sequencing input was blood, either unsorted or a sorted T cell fraction (not recorded which). This chain links TRBV18 with TRBJ1-5; TRBD1 is a possible D gene (5 bases). The CDR3 DNA reads TGTGCCAGCTCACCAGCAGGGCATAGCAATCAGCCCCAGCATTTT. It yields the protein CASSPAGHSNQPQHF.